This paragraph covers one TCR beta chain sequence. V trimming: 0 bases; J trimming: 4 bases; junction bases outside the gene matches: 7. Germline values: CDR1 SNHLY, CDR2 FYNNEI. The CDR3 contains 16 residues. The sample is drawn from a study of blood T cell repertoires in COVID-19. Study information: The analysed material was cDNA or gDNA that came from T cells, B-cell-depleted T cells, or PBMCs.

The repertoire was sequenced with immunoSEQ multiplex PCR; TCRdb's copy has only in-frame clones and lacks some. In the table there are roughly 100,000 clones, approximately 80% of which are singletons. The receptor comes from a man aged 55 to 70 with active or convalescent COVID-19. The sequenced material came from peripheral blood. The chain combines TRBV2 with TRBJ2-7; 9 nucleotides line up with TRBD1. The DNA of the CDR3 is TGTGCCAGCAGTGAAGCTCTAGGGACAGGGTCGTACGAGCAGTACGTC. Its protein is CASSEALGTGSYEQYV.